Listed below are T cell receptor beta chains from one sample, sequenced in a study of cytomegalovirus exposure and HLA in healthy donors. Repertoires were generated with immunoSEQ multiplex PCR, while TCRdb's copy carries only in-frame clones and drops some. The profile shows about 65,000 clones, around 80% of them singletons. The sample comprised PBMCs. The receptors were sampled from a woman in her thirties in good health and CMV-seronegative. The CDR3 runs from the conserved cysteine through the conserved F or W. Each record gives: D gene, clone size, V gene, J gene, CDR3 DNA, CDR3 protein. A D gene is named only where the DNA matches it firmly. Size tells how often a clone was seen (once, few, many) or the class of an expanded clone, and some rows leave it out.

NA,NA,TRBV5-4,TRBJ2-7,TGTGCCAGCAGCCCCCAGGACAAGACCTACGAGCAGTACTTC,CASSPQDKTYEQYF
NA,NA,TRBV14,TRBJ1-3,TGTGCCAGCAGCCAAGGACAGGTTTCTGGAAACACCATATATTTT,CASSQGQVSGNTIYF
TRBD1,NA,TRBV25-1,TRBJ2-7,TGTGCCAGCAGTGTCCGGGACAGGTCCTACGAGCAGTACTTC,CASSVRDRSYEQYF
TRBD1,NA,TRBV15,TRBJ2-7,TGTGCCACCAGCAGAGGGACAGGGGCGAGTGAGCAGTACTTC,CATSRGTGASEQYF
TRBD2,NA,TRBV11-2,TRBJ2-5,TGTGCCAGCAGCTTAGTTTCTAGCGGGCCTCAAGAGACCCAGTACTTC,CASSLVSSGPQETQYF
TRBD2,NA,TRBV5-1,TRBJ2-1,TGCGCCAGCAGCCCGGGACTAGCATCCAATGAGCAGTTCTTC,CASSPGLASNEQFF
NA,few,TRBV7-6,TRBJ1-6,TGTGCCAGCAGCTTAGCTGGGACATATGACTCCTATAATTCACCCCTCCACTTT,CASSLAGTYDSYNSPLHF
NA,NA,TRBV15,TRBJ2-7,TGTGCCACCAGGGGGACACCGGAATCCTACGAGCAGTACTTC,CATRGTPESYEQYF
TRBD1,NA,TRBV10-1,TRBJ1-5,TGCGCCAGCCTTTTCGATGGACAGGTCCAGCATTTT,CASLFDGQVQHF
TRBD1,NA,TRBV7-9,TRBJ1-1,TGTGCCAGCAGCTTAGGACAGGGGATGAACACTGAAGCTTTCTTT,CASSLGQGMNTEAFF
NA,NA,TRBV15,TRBJ1-4,TGTGCCACCAGCAGAGAGGCCCGCCAAAATGAAAAACTGTTTTTT,CATSREARQNEKLFF
TRBD2,NA,TRBV6-5,TRBJ2-5,TGTGCCAGCAGTATAGCGGGATTAACCGGAGAGACCCAGTACTTC,CASSIAGLTGETQYF
NA,NA,TRBV7-6,TRBJ2-5,TGTGCCAGCAGCTTAGCGGCCCTCCAAGAGACCCAGTACTTC,CASSLAALQETQYF
NA,NA,TRBV5-1,TRBJ2-7,TGCGCCAGCAGTCCCGGCGGGGTCCCCTACGAGCAGTACTTC,CASSPGGVPYEQYF
NA,NA,TRBV6-5,TRBJ2-3,TGTGCCAGCAAGAGCGGGTCTAGCACAGATACGCAGTATTTT,CASKSGSSTDTQYF
TRBD1,few,TRBV29-1,TRBJ2-1,TGCAGCGTTGAATGGTGGGACAGGGGCCTCAATGAGCAGTTCTTC,CSVEWWDRGLNEQFF
NA,once,TRBV5-1,TRBJ2-1,TGCGCCAGCAGCTTCTTCGATGAGCAGTTCTTC,CASSFFDEQFF
NA,NA,TRBV5-1,TRBJ2-2,TGCGCCAGCAGCTACTTCACTGGGGAGCTGTTTTTT,CASSYFTGELFF
NA,NA,TRBV5-1,TRBJ2-3,TGCGCCAGCAGCTTGGAAGGCGGGGATACGCAGTATTTT,CASSLEGGDTQYF
NA,NA,TRBV30,TRBJ2-5,TGTGCCTGGAGTTCGCAAGAGACCCAGTACTTC,CAWSSQETQYF
NA,NA,TRBV4-1,TRBJ1-2,TGCGCCAGCAGCCAGCCAGTGAGGGAGAGGAACTATGGCTACACCTTC,CASSQPVRERNYGYTF
NA,NA,TRBV28,TRBJ2-1,TGTGCCAGCAGTCCCCTTGGCCTCTACAATGAGCAGTTCTTC,CASSPLGLYNEQFF
NA,NA,TRBV4-1,TRBJ2-3,TGCGCCAGCAGCCAACTCCCCCGGGGAAGCACAGATACGCAGTATTTT,CASSQLPRGSTDTQYF
TRBD1,NA,TRBV9,TRBJ1-2,TGTGCCAGCAGCGACGGGACAGGGAACTATGGCTACACCTTC,CASSDGTGNYGYTF
TRBD2,NA,TRBV29-1,TRBJ2-1,TGCAGCGTTGAAGGGATGGGACAGACTAGCGGGGGGCATTCCTCCTACAATGAGCAGTTCTTC,CSVEGMGQTSGGHSSYNEQFF
NA,NA,TRBV5-4,TRBJ2-7,TGTGCCAGCAGCCCAAACAGAGAATACGAGCAGTACTTC,CASSPNREYEQYF
NA,NA,TRBV14,TRBJ2-7,TGTGCCAGCAGCCCTCTAGGTAGGACTTCGCCCGGCTACGAGCAGTACTTC,CASSPLGRTSPGYEQYF